Reported below is one T cell receptor beta chain. This entry comes from a study of blood T cell repertoires in COVID-19. Background on the study: PBMCs, B-cell-depleted T cells, or T cells were the source of the cDNA or gDNA that made up the material.

The CDR3 covers 14 residues. Trimming removed 6 bases at V and 8 bases at J, with 17 bases between. In germline, CDR1 is MNHEY, CDR2 SVGEGT. Produced via immunoSEQ multiplex PCR; TCRdb's table is partial and in-frame only. Of about 120,000 clones in the sample, around 88% were seen once. The chain employs TRBV6-2 or TRBV6-3 and TRBJ2-1, with a possible D match to TRBD2 (5 bases). Source material: peripheral blood. The receptor comes from a woman aged 45-65 years with active or convalescent COVID-19. The CDR3 here is CASSQGGSSDEQFF. The CDR3 nucleotides read TGTGCCAGCAGCCAAGGAGGTAGCTCGGATGAGCAGTTCTTC.